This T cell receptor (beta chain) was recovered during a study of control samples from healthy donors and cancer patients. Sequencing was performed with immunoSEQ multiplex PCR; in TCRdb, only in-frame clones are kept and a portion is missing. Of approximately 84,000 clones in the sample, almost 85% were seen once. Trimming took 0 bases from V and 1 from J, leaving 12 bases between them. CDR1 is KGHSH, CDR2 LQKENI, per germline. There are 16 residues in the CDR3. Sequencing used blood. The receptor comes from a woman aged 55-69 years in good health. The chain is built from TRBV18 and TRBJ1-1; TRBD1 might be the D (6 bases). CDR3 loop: CASSPPHLGGNTEAFF. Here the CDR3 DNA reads TGTGCCAGCTCACCACCTCACTTAGGGGGGAACACTGAAGCTTTCTTT.